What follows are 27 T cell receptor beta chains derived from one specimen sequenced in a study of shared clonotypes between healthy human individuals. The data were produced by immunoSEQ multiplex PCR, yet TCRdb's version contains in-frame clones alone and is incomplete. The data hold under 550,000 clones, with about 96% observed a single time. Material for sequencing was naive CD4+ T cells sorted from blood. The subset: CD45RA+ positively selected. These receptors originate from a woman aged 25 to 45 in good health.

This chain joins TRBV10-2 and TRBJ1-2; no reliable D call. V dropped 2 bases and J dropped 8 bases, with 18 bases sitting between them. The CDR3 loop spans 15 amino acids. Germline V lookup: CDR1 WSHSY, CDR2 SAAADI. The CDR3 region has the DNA TGCGCCAGCAGTGAGAGATGGACTGGGTACCTCGGCTACACCTTC. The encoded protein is CASSERWTGYLGYTF.

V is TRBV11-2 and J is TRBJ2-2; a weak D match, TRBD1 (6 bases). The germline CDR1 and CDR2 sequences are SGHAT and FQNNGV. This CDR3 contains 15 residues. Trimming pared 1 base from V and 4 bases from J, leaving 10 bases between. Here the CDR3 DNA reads TGTGCCAGCAGCTTAGTACAGGGTGGCACCGGGGAGCTGTTTTTT. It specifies CASSLVQGGTGELFF.

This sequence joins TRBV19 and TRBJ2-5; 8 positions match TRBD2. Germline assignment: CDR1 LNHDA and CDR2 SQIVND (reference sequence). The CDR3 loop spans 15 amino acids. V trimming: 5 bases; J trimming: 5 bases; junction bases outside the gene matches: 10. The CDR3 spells CASSPVLAGRETQYF. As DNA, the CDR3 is TGTGCCAGTAGTCCCGTGTTAGCGGGACGGGAGACCCAGTACTTC.

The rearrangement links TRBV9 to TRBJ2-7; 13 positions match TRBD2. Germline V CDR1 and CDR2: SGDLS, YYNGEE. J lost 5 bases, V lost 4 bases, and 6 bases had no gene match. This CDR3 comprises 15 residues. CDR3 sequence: CASSPRTSGSHEQYF. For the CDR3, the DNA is TGTGCCAGCAGCCCGAGGACTAGCGGGAGCCACGAGCAGTACTTC.

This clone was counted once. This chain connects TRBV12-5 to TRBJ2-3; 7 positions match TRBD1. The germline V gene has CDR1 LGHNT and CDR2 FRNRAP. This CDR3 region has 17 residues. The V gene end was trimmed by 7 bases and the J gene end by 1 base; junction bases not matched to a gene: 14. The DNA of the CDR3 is TGTGCTAGTGACACCATGCGCAGGGGGAGAGGCACAGATACGCAGTATTTT. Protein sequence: CASDTMRRGRGTDTQYF.

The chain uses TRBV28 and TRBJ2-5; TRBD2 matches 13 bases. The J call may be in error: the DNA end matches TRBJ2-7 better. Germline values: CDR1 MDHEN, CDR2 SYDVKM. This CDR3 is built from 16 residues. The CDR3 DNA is TGTGCCAGCACTACGCCGGGACTAGCGGGATTATACGAGCAGTACTTC. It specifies CASTTPGLAGLYEQYF.

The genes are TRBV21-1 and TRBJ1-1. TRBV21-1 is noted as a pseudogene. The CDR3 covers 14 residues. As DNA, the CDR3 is TGTGCCAGCAGCAAAGAACACCCGACGGCTGAAGCTTTCTTT. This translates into CASSKEHPTAEAFF.

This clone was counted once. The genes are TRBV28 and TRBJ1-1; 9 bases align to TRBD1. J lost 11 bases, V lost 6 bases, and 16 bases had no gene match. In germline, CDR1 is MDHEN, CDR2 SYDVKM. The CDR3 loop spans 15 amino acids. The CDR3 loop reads CASSQGPNRGRGAFF. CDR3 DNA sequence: TGTGCCAGCAGCCAGGGGCCAAACAGGGGGCGGGGTGCTTTCTTT.

The CDR3 reads CASSARGDGYTF. Written as DNA, the CDR3 is TGTGCCAGTAGTGCTCGCGGCGATGGCTACACCTTC. The V and J genes are TRBV19 and TRBJ1-2, with D hard to call. Germline lookup yields CDR1 LNHDA and CDR2 SQIVND (reference sequence). The CDR3 has 12 residues. The V and J ends lost 5 bases and 6 bases respectively, with 10 bases between them.

The CDR3: CASSIDPDASGNTIYF. The CDR3 coding sequence is TGTGCCAGTAGTATAGACCCAGACGCCTCTGGAAACACCATATATTTT. J is TRBJ1-3 and V is TRBV19; D ambiguous. The germline V gene has CDR1 LNHDA and CDR2 SQIVND (reference sequence). Trimming stripped 0 bases from V and 0 bases from J, with 9 bases between. The CDR3 consists of 16 residues.

This CDR3 is CASSLLLPGTGDNEQYF. The CDR3 region has the DNA TGTGCCAGCAGTTTATTACTCCCCGGGACAGGGGACAACGAGCAGTACTTC. V usage is TRBV28 and J usage is TRBJ2-7, with 10 bases aligning to TRBD1. The germline gives CDR1 MDHEN, CDR2 SYDVKM. The CDR3 totals 17 residues. With V trimmed by 1 base and J by 5 bases, 11 bases remained unmatched.

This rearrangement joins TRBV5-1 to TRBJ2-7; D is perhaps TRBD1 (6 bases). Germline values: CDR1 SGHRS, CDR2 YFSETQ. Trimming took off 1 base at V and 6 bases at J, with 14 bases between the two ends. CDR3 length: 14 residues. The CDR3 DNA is TGCGCCAGCAGCTTGAATAACAGGGTAGTCGAGCAGTACTTC. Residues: CASSLNNRVVEQYF.

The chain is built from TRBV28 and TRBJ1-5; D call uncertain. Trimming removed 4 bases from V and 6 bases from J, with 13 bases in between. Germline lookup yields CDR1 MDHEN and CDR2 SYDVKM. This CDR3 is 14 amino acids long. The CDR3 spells CASSSYWAVQPQHF. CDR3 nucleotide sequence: TGTGCCAGCAGTTCATATTGGGCAGTTCAGCCCCAGCATTTT.

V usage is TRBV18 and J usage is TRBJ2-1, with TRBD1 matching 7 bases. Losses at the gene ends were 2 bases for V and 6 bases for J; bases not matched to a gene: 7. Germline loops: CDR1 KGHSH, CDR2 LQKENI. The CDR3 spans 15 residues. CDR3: CASSPVGQGVNEQFF. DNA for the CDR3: TGTGCCAGCTCACCAGTCGGGCAGGGGGTCAATGAGCAGTTCTTC.

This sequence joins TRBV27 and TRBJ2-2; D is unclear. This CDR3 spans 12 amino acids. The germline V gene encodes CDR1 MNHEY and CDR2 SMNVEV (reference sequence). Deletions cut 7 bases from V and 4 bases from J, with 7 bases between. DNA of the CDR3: TGTGCCAGCAACTCGGGCACCGGGGAGCTGTTTTTT. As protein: CASNSGTGELFF.

The CDR3 protein is CASSPPATGNEQFF. The CDR3 DNA is TGTGCCAGCAGCCCGCCAGCTACAGGGAATGAGCAGTTCTTC. The chain recombines TRBV11-3 with TRBJ2-1; perhaps TRBD1 as D (6 bases). CDR1 is SGHNT, CDR2 YENEEA, per germline. CDR3 length equals 14 residues. The germline V and J ends were trimmed by 5 bases and 7 bases, with 15 bases remaining between them. The full variable domain, completed using reference TRBV11-3 and TRBJ2-1, is EAGVVQSPRYKIIEKKQPVAFWCNPISGHNTLYWYLQNLGQGPELLIRYENEEAVDDSQLPKDRFSAERLKGVDSTLKIQPAELGDSAVYLCASSPPATGNEQFFGPGTRLTVL.

This CDR3 reads CSVERHSYNEQFF. DNA for the CDR3: TGCAGCGTTGAGAGACACAGCTACAATGAGCAGTTCTTC. The chain uses TRBV29-1 and TRBJ2-1; D not resolved. Germline CDR1 SQVTM, CDR2 ANQGSEA. V was pared by 3 bases and J by 3 bases, with 9 bases between. This CDR3 spans 13 amino acids.

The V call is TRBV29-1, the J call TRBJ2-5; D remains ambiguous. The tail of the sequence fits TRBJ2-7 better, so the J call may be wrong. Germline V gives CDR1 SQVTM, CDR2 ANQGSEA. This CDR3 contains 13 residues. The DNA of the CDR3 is TGCAGCGTTGGATCACAACATCGCTACGAGCAGTACTTC. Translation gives CSVGSQHRYEQYF.

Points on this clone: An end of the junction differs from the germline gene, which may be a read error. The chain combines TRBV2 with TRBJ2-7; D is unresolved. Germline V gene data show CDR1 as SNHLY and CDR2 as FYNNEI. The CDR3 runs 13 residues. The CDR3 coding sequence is TGTGCCAGCAGTGTCAAGGTATCCTCCGAGCAGTACTTC. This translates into CASSVKVSSEQYF. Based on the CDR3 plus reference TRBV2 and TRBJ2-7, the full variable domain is EPEVTQTPSHQVTQMGQEVILRCVPISNHLYFYWYRQILGQKVEFLVSFYNNEISEKSEIFDDQFSVERPDGSNFTLKIRSTKLEDSAMYFCASSVKVSSEQYFGPGTRLTVT.

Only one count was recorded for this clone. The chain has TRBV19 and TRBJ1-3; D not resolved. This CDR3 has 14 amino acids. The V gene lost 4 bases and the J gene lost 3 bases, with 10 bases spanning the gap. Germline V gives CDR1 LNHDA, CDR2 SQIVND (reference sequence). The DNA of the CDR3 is TGTGCCAGTAGTAGCCCGGGAGGTGGAAACACCATATATTTT. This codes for CASSSPGGGNTIYF.

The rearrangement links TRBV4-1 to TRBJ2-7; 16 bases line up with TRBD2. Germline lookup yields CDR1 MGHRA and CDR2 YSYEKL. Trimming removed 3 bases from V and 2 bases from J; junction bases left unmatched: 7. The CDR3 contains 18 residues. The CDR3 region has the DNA TGCGCCAGCAGCCAGGTCGGGACTAGCGGGAGGGCGACCTACGAGCAGTACTTC. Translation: CASSQVGTSGRATYEQYF.

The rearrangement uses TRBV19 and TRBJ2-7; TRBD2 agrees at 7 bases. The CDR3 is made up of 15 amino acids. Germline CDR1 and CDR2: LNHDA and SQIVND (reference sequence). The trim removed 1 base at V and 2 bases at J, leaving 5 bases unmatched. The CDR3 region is CASSIAGRTTYEQYF. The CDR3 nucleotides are TGTGCCAGTAGTATAGCCGGGAGGACCACCTACGAGCAGTACTTC.

The CDR3 protein is CASSYQGGIYGYTF. In DNA, the CDR3 is TGTGCCAGCAGTTACCAGGGGGGGATTTATGGCTACACCTTC. This chain joins TRBV6-5 and TRBJ1-2; 7 bases are a match to TRBD1. Per the germline V gene, CDR1 is MNHEY and CDR2 is SVGAGI. V lost 2 bases and J lost 5; bases outside the gene matches: 5. This CDR3 comprises 14 residues.

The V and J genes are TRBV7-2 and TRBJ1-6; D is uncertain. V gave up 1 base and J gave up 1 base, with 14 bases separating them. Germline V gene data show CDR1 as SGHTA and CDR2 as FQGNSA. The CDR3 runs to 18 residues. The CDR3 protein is CASSLVLGLGSYNSPLHF. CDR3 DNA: TGTGCCAGCAGCTTAGTTCTAGGCCTTGGGTCCTATAATTCACCCCTCCACTTT.

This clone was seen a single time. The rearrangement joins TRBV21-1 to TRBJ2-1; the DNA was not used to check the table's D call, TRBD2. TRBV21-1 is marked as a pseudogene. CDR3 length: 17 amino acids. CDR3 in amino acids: CASSNRRTSGTFNEQFF. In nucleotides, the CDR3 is TGTGCCAGCAGCAACCGACGGACTAGCGGGACCTTCAATGAGCAGTTCTTC.

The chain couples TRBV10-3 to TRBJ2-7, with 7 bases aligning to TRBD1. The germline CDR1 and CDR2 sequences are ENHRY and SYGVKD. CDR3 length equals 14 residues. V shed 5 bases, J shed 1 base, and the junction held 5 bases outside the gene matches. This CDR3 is CAISWDRPSYEQYF. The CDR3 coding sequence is TGTGCCATCAGTTGGGACAGACCATCCTACGAGCAGTACTTC.

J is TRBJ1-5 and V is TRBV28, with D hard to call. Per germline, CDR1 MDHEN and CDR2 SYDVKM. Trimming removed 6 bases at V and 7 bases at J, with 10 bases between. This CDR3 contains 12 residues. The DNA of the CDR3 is TGTGCCAGCAGACAAGTGGGCCAGCCCCAGCATTTT. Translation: CASRQVGQPQHF.